Included here is one T cell receptor (beta chain) sequence, with context. Its specificity is not known. Germline values: CDR1 SGHTA, CDR2 FQGNSA. The length of the CDR3 is 14 residues. The data originate from a study of T cell clusters in autoimmune cytopenias. Study-wide points: Primary autoimmune cytopenia patients appeared to lack physiological T cell clusters present in healthy donors.

About 37,500 genome equivalents of blood DNA were amplified for TRB. Multiplex touch-down PCR amplified TRB using TRB-A and TRB-B pools in one tube. TCRdb reprocessed the multiplex PCR reads, with one entry per CDR3 protein and no DNA. The sample table sets out more than 4,500 distinct CDR3 sequences. The data were also submitted as part of a second study, on T cell repertoires in aging, cancer and after chemotherapy. That work contributes: Loss of evenness, beyond lost richness, contributed to age-related TCR diversity decline in cancer patients.

This receptor was obtained from a human donor in good health. This rearrangement joins TRBV7-2 to TRBJ2-7; TCRdb gives TRBD1 as the D gene, but with no DNA this cannot be confirmed. The specimen sequenced was peripheral blood. The CDR3 loop reads CASSEDRGRHEQYF.